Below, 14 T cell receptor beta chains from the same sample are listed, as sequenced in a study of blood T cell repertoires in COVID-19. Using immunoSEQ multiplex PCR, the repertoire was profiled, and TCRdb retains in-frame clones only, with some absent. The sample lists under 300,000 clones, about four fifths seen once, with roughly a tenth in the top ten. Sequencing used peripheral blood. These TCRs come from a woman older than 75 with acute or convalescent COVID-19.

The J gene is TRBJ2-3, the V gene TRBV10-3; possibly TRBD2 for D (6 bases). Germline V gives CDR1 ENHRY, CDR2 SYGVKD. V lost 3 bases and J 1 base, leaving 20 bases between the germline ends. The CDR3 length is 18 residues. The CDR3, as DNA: TGTGCCATCAGTGACTCCAAGGCGGGGCCTTTTGGCACAGATACGCAGTATTTT. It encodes CAISDSKAGPFGTDTQYF.

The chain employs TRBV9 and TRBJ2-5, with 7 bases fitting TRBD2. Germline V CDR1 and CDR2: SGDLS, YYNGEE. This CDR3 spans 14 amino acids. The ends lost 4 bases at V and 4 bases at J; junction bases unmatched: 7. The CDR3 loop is CASSISTGGETQYF. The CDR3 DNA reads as TGTGCCAGCAGCATTTCGACGGGGGGAGAGACCCAGTACTTC.

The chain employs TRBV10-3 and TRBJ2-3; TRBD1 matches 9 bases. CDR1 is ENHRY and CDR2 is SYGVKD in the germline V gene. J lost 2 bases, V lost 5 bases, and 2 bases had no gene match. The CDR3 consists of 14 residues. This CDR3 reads CAISWTGVTDTQYF. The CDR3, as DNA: TGTGCCATCAGTTGGACAGGGGTCACAGATACGCAGTATTTT.

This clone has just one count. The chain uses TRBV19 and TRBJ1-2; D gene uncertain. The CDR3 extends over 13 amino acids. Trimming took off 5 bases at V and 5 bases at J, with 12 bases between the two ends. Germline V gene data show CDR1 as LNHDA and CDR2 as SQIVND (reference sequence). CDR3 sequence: CASSALGAYGYTF. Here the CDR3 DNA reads TGTGCCAGTAGTGCTCTGGGCGCGTATGGCTACACCTTC.

The CDR3 nucleotides read TGTGCCAGCAGCGGGATTAGCGGGGGCCAAGAGACCCAGTACTTC. It is translated as CASSGISGGQETQYF. The chain links TRBV9 to TRBJ2-5; 9 bases line up with TRBD2. The CDR3 contains 15 residues. From germline, CDR1 is SGDLS and CDR2 YYNGEE. Trimming cost V 3 bases and J 1 base; bases outside gene matches: 4.

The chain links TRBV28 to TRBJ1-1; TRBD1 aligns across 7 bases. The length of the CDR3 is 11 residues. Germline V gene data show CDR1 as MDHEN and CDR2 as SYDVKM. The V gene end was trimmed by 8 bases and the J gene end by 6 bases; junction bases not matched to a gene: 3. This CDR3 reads CASQGVPEAFF. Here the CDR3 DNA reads TGTGCCAGCCAGGGGGTCCCTGAAGCTTTCTTT. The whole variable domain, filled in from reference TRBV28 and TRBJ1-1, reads DVKVTQSSRYLVKRTGEKVFLECVQDMDHENMFWYRQDPGLGLRLIYFSYDVKMKEKGDIPEGYSVSREKKERFSLILESASTNQTSMYLCASQGVPEAFFGQGTRLTVV.

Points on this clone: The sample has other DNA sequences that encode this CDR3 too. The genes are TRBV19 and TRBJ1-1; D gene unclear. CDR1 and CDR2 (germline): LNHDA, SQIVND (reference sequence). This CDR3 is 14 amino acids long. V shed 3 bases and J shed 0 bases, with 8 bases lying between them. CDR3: CASSIGGMNTEAFF. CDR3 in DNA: TGTGCCAGTAGTATTGGCGGGATGAACACTGAAGCTTTCTTT.

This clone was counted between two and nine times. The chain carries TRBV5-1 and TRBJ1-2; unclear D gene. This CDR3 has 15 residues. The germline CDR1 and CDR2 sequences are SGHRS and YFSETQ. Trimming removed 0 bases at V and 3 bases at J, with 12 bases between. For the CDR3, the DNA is TGCGCCAGCAGCTTGGCCGGTCAGAGGGACTATGGCTACACCTTC. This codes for CASSLAGQRDYGYTF.

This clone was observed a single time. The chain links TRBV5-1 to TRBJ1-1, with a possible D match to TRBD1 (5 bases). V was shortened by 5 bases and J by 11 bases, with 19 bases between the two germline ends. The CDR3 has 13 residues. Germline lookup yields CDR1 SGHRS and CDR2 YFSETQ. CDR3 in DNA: TGCGCCAGCAGGGTGGGGAGGGACTCGTATGCTTTCTTT. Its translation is CASRVGRDSYAFF. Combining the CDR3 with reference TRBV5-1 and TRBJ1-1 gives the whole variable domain KAGVTQTPRYLIKTRGQQVTLSCSPISGHRSVSWYQQTPGQGLQFLFEYFSETQRNKGNFPGRFSGRQFSNSRSEMNVSTLELGDSALYLCASRVGRDSYAFFGQGTRLTVV.

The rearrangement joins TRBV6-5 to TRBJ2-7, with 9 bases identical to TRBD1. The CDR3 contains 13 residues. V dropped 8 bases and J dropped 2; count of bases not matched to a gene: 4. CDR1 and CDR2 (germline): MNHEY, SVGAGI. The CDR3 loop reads CASSGTGTYEQYF. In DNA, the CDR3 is TGTGCCAGCTCCGGGACAGGGACCTACGAGCAGTACTTC.

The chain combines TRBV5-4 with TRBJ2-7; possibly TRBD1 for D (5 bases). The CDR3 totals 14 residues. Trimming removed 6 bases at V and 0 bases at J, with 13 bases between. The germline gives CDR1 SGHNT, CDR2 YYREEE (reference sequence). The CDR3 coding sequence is TGTGCCAGCACCCCTGGAAGGGGCTCCTACGAGCAGTACTTC. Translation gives CASTPGRGSYEQYF.

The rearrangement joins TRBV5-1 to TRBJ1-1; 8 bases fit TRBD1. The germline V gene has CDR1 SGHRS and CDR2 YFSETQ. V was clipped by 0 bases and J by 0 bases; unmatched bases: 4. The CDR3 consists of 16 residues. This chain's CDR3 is CASSLETGVMNTEAFF. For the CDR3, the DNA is TGCGCCAGCAGCTTGGAGACAGGGGTAATGAACACTGAAGCTTTCTTT.

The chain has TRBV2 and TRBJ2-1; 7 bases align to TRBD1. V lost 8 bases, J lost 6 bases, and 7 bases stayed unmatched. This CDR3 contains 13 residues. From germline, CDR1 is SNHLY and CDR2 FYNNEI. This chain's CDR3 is CASAGQALNEQFF. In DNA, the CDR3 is TGTGCCAGCGCCGGACAGGCCCTCAATGAGCAGTTCTTC.

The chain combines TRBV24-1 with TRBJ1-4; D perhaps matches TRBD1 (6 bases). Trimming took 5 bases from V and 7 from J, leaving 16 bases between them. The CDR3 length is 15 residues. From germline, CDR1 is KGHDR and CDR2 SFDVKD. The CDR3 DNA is TGTGCCACCAGTGCCACAGGGACGGCGGGTGAAAAACTGTTTTTT. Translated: CATSATGTAGEKLFF.